The 32 T cell receptor beta chains given below trace back to one sample, sequenced in a study of cytomegalovirus exposure and HLA in healthy donors. The PCR had 60 Vbeta and 13 Jbeta primers. The table came from immunoSEQ multiplex PCR; TCRdb's copy has only in-frame clones and leaves some out. The table has roughly 49,000 clones, roughly 80% seen once; the top ten hold about 2.5%. Specimen: PBMCs. The receptors stem from a middle-aged woman in good health and CMV-seropositive.

The J gene is TRBJ2-7, the V gene TRBV7-2; D not certain. The V end lost 0 bases, the J end lost 7 bases, and 10 bases lay between the germline ends. There are 13 residues in the CDR3. Per the germline V gene, CDR1 is SGHTA and CDR2 is FQGNSA. The CDR3 nucleotides read TGTGCCAGCAGCTTAGCGCAGATATCTGAGCAGTACTTC. It yields the protein CASSLAQISEQYF.

The chain employs TRBV5-1 and TRBJ2-1; the match to TRBD2 covers 7 bases. J was trimmed by 4 bases and V by 0 bases; bases with no gene match: 4. In germline, CDR1 is SGHRS, CDR2 YFSETQ. The CDR3 covers 15 residues. The CDR3 DNA follows: TGCGCCAGCAGCTTGGAGGCTAGCGGTTACAATGAGCAGTTCTTC. Encoded protein: CASSLEASGYNEQFF.

This chain uses TRBV10-1 with TRBJ2-7, with 8 bases fitting TRBD1. Looked up from germline, CDR1 is WNHNN and CDR2 is SYGVQD (reference sequence). J lost 6 bases, V lost 7 bases, and 17 bases had no gene match. This CDR3 region has 16 residues. The CDR3 loop is CASKGRGTGRRGEQYF. The CDR3, as DNA: TGCGCCAGCAAAGGACGGGGGACAGGTCGGCGAGGCGAGCAGTACTTC.

CDR3: CSVARGVNTEAFF. CDR3 sequence (DNA): TGCAGCGTTGCTCGTGGAGTGAACACTGAAGCTTTCTTT. V gene TRBV29-1 combines with J gene TRBJ1-1; D uncertain. The CDR3 runs to 13 residues. CDR1 is SQVTM and CDR2 is ANQGSEA in the germline V gene. Between the trimmed V and J ends, which lost 4 bases and 0 bases, there was a span of 9 bases.

The V gene is TRBV30, the J gene TRBJ1-1, with D tentatively TRBD1 (5 bases). The V end lost 2 bases, the J end lost 8 bases, and 9 bases lay between the germline ends. The CDR3 loop spans 11 amino acids. CDR1 is GTSNPN and CDR2 is SVGIG in the germline V gene (reference sequence). The CDR3: CAWSHRTEAFF. Written as DNA, the CDR3 is TGTGCCTGGAGTCATAGGACAGAAGCTTTCTTT.

The J gene is TRBJ2-7, the V gene TRBV6-1, with 9 bases lining up with TRBD1. Germline CDR1 is MNHNS and CDR2 is SASEGT. Losses at the gene ends were 5 bases for V and 6 bases for J; bases not matched to a gene: 11. The CDR3 extends over 15 amino acids. The CDR3 is CASSTRDRARGEQYF. The CDR3 coding sequence is TGTGCCAGCAGTACCCGGGACAGGGCTCGCGGCGAGCAGTACTTC.

V is TRBV5-6 and J is TRBJ2-7, with unresolved D. CDR1 and CDR2 (germline): SGHDT, YYEEEE. Between the trimmed V and J ends, which lost 0 bases and 0 bases, there was a span of 13 bases. CDR3 length: 16 amino acids. The DNA for the CDR3 is TGTGCCAGCAGCTTGGGTGGCGGCCGCTCCTCCTACGAGCAGTACTTC. As protein: CASSLGGGRSSYEQYF.

This clone was seen only a few times. This rearrangement joins TRBV6-1 to TRBJ2-4, with a weak D call TRBD2 (5 bases). V lost 8 bases and J 1 base, leaving 12 bases between the germline ends. The CDR3 totals 14 residues. Germline V gene lookup returns CDR1 MNHNS and CDR2 SASEGT. The CDR3 sequence: CASGVSGAKNIQYF. CDR3 DNA sequence: TGTGCCAGCGGGGTCTCGGGGGCCAAAAACATTCAGTACTTC.

V and J are TRBV2 and TRBJ1-2; the D gene is possibly TRBD1 (5 bases). Between the trimmed V and J ends, which lost 8 bases and 5 bases, there was a span of 12 bases. Germline CDR1 SNHLY, CDR2 FYNNEI. This CDR3 has 12 amino acids. CDR3 nucleotide sequence: TGTGCCAGCCCATGGGGGGGGTATGGCTACACCTTC. Its translation is CASPWGGYGYTF.

This clone was detected a few times. The chain combines TRBV7-2 with TRBJ1-2, with D unresolved. The CDR3 covers 14 residues. Germline values: CDR1 SGHTA, CDR2 FQGNSA. V was trimmed by 3 bases and J by 2 bases, leaving 10 bases between them. This chain's CDR3 is CASSLTGENYGYTF. The CDR3 nucleotides read TGTGCCAGCAGCTTGACCGGGGAAAACTATGGCTACACCTTC.

This clone was counted a few times. This chain joins TRBV15 and TRBJ2-3; TRBD2 aligns across 7 bases. The trim removed 4 bases at V and 2 bases at J, leaving 6 bases unmatched. CDR3 length equals 15 residues. In germline, CDR1 is LNHNV, CDR2 YYDKDF (reference sequence). This CDR3 reads CATSTGGGFTDTQYF. CDR3 coding DNA: TGTGCCACCAGCACGGGCGGGGGATTCACAGATACGCAGTATTTT.

The rearrangement joins TRBV7-8 to TRBJ1-5; D possibly corresponds to TRBD1 (5 bases). Germline CDR1 is SGHVS and CDR2 is FQNEAQ. Trimming removed 1 base from V and 4 bases from J, with 11 bases in between. CDR3 length equals 15 residues. CDR3 in amino acids: CASSLVARGNQPQHF. The CDR3 nucleotides are TGTGCCAGCAGCTTAGTGGCCCGGGGGAATCAGCCCCAGCATTTT.

The chain recombines TRBV10-2 with TRBJ1-2; D possibly corresponds to TRBD1 (6 bases). The CDR3 has 11 residues. V was clipped by 3 bases and J by 8 bases, with 7 bases between them. CDR1 WSHSY and CDR2 SAAADI come from the germline V gene. For the CDR3, the DNA is TGCGCCAGCAGTGACAGGGGAGGCTACACCTTC. Encoded protein: CASSDRGGYTF.

This clone has a single count. V usage is TRBV7-9 and J usage is TRBJ2-7; 7 positions agree with TRBD2. CDR1 is SEHNR and CDR2 is FQNEAQ in the germline V gene (reference sequence). Losses at the gene ends were 5 bases for V and 4 bases for J; bases not matched to a gene: 5. This CDR3 contains 13 residues. Here the CDR3 DNA reads TGTGCCAGCAGCCCGTGGGGGGGGTACGAGCAGTACTTC. This translates into CASSPWGGYEQYF.

This clone came up once. The genes are TRBV4-2 and TRBJ2-7; TRBD2 matches at 7 bases. V lost 2 bases and J lost 3; bases outside the gene matches: 7. The germline V gene encodes CDR1 LGHNA and CDR2 YNFKEQ. The CDR3 length is 15 residues. For the CDR3, the DNA is TGTGCCAGCAGCCAACCGGGACGGGGGGTCTACGAGCAGTACTTC. Encoded protein: CASSQPGRGVYEQYF.

The J gene is TRBJ1-5, the V gene TRBV1. TRBV1 is labeled a pseudogene. The CDR3 runs to 17 residues. The CDR3 DNA sequence: TGCACCAGCAGCGCCGGGATGTTATTTGGGGGGAATCAGCCCCAGCATTTT. It encodes CTSSAGMLFGGNQPQHF.

This clone appeared a single time. This sequence joins TRBV2 and TRBJ2-3; D gene uncertain. This CDR3 region has 14 residues. Trimming pared 4 bases from V and 2 bases from J, leaving 10 bases between. Per germline, CDR1 SNHLY and CDR2 FYNNEI. CDR3 nucleotide sequence: TGTGCCAGCAGTGGCCTGGCAGTCACAGATACGCAGTATTTT. This sequence encodes CASSGLAVTDTQYF.

V and J are TRBV11-1 and TRBJ2-2, with D perhaps matching TRBD1 (6 bases). V lost 1 base, J lost 5 bases, and 17 bases lay in between. Germline-derived CDR1 and CDR2 are SGHAT and FQDESV (reference sequence). This CDR3 spans 17 amino acids. CDR3 coding DNA: TGTGCCAGCAGCTTAGGACAGGCTCTTACCGTGACCGGGGAGCTGTTTTTT. Amino acids: CASSLGQALTVTGELFF.

V usage is TRBV7-2 and J usage is TRBJ2-5; a possible D gene is TRBD2 (6 bases). The germline V gene encodes CDR1 SGHTA and CDR2 FQGNSA. The CDR3 loop spans 12 amino acids. V lost 5 bases and J lost 7, with 11 bases in between. The CDR3 DNA follows: TGTGCCAGCAGCCAGACCGGGGGGACCCAGTACTTC. It codes for CASSQTGGTQYF.

The chain uses TRBV18 and TRBJ1-2, with a weak D call TRBD1 (5 bases). V shed 2 bases and J shed 6 bases, with 13 bases lying between them. Germline V gene lookup returns CDR1 KGHSH and CDR2 LQKENI. This CDR3 contains 14 residues. The DNA of the CDR3 is TGTGCCAGCTCACCAACAGGCCCGGGGGATGGCTACACCTTC. Protein sequence: CASSPTGPGDGYTF. Full variable domain (remainder filled in from reference TRBV18 and TRBJ1-2): NAGVMQNPRHLVRRRGQEARLRCSPMKGHSHVYWYRQLPEEGLKFMVYLQKENIIDESGMPKERFSAEFPKEGPSILRIQQVVRGDSAAYFCASSPTGPGDGYTFGSGTRLTVV.

The chain carries TRBV5-4 and TRBJ1-2; 9 positions match TRBD1. The germline V gene encodes CDR1 SGHNT and CDR2 YYREEE (reference sequence). The CDR3 sequence is 13 residues long. V trimming: 5 bases; J trimming: 4 bases; junction bases outside the gene matches: 3. The CDR3 DNA follows: TGTGCCAGCAGACAGGGGGCGATCTATGGCTACACCTTC. It is translated as CASRQGAIYGYTF.

The V and J genes are TRBV4-2 and TRBJ1-3; D call uncertain. The CDR3 totals 15 residues. V was pared by 5 bases and J by 0 bases, with 11 bases between. Germline V gene data show CDR1 as LGHNA and CDR2 as YNFKEQ. CDR3 DNA sequence: TGTGCCAGCAGCGCGAGCCAGGTCTCTGGAAACACCATATATTTT. Translation gives CASSASQVSGNTIYF.

The J gene is TRBJ1-4, the V gene TRBV28, with 8 nucleotides matching TRBD1. Trimming at V came to 5 bases and at J to 7 bases, leaving 9 bases not matched to a gene. The CDR3 has 15 amino acids. Germline CDR1 MDHEN, CDR2 SYDVKM. The CDR3 DNA reads TGTGCCAGCAGTCCCCCCGACAGGGGAGGTGAAAAACTGTTTTTT. It encodes CASSPPDRGGEKLFF.

The chain joins TRBV30 to TRBJ1-4, with 9 bases fitting TRBD1. V was clipped by 5 bases and J by 10 bases; unmatched bases: 8. Per germline, CDR1 GTSNPN and CDR2 SVGIG (reference sequence). The CDR3 covers 13 residues. As DNA, the CDR3 is TGTGCCTGGGGGGCGGGACAGGGTGGAAAACTGTTTTTT. Translation: CAWGAGQGGKLFF.

The chain links TRBV5-4 to TRBJ2-3; possibly TRBD1 for D (6 bases). Trimming shortened V by 2 bases and J by 6 bases, and 22 bases separated the two germline ends. The germline gives CDR1 SGHNT, CDR2 YYREEE (reference sequence). The CDR3 extends over 17 amino acids. This CDR3 reads CASSFQARGITGDTQYF. CDR3 coding DNA: TGTGCCAGCAGCTTCCAAGCCAGGGGTATAACCGGGGATACGCAGTATTTT.

The CDR3 DNA follows: TGTGCCTGGAGTCCACAGGGTGGATTAAACACCATATATTTT. Encoded protein: CAWSPQGGLNTIYF. This chain joins TRBV30 and TRBJ1-3, with D maybe TRBD1 (6 bases). With 2 bases removed from V and 6 bases from J, the gap between germline ends came to 14 bases. This CDR3 is built from 14 residues. Per the germline V gene, CDR1 is GTSNPN and CDR2 is SVGIG (reference sequence).

In this sample, this clone turned up a few times. V is TRBV6-1 and J is TRBJ1-1; weak D call: TRBD1 (5 bases). V lost 2 bases and J lost 4, with 8 bases in between. The CDR3 loop spans 13 amino acids. Germline-derived CDR1 and CDR2 are MNHNS and SASEGT. The CDR3 nucleotides are TGTGCCAGCAGTGAATTGGACATCACTGAAGCTTTCTTT. It encodes CASSELDITEAFF.

The chain employs TRBV2 and TRBJ1-1; tentative D call: TRBD1 (5 bases). The V and J ends lost 7 bases and 2 bases respectively, with 8 bases between them. The germline CDR1 and CDR2 sequences are SNHLY and FYNNEI. The CDR3 runs to 12 residues. CDR3 region: CASNRINTEAFF. In nucleotides, the CDR3 is TGTGCCAGCAACAGGATCAACACTGAAGCTTTCTTT.

The chain is built from TRBV2 and TRBJ2-2; D remains unclear. Germline values: CDR1 SNHLY, CDR2 FYNNEI. V lost 0 bases and J 1 base, leaving 3 bases between the germline ends. The CDR3 is 14 amino acids. The CDR3 DNA is TGTGCCAGCAGTGAAGCCGGGAACACCGGGGAGCTGTTTTTT. Protein: CASSEAGNTGELFF.

The chain carries TRBV2 and TRBJ2-7; 8 nucleotides align to TRBD1. Germline CDR1 is SNHLY and CDR2 is FYNNEI. After removal of 6 bases from V and 1 base from J, the junction contained 5 bases not matched to a gene. The CDR3 extends over 14 amino acids. As DNA, the CDR3 is TGTGCCAGCAGGGGGACAGGCGTGTCCTACGAGCAGTACTTC. This sequence encodes CASRGTGVSYEQYF.

The rearrangement uses TRBV4-2 and TRBJ2-5, with 10 bases identical to TRBD2. The CDR3 consists of 16 residues. V lost 0 bases to trimming and J lost 5 bases; unmatched junction nucleotides: 6. In germline, CDR1 is LGHNA, CDR2 YNFKEQ. The DNA of the CDR3 is TGTGCCAGCAGCCAAGATGAGCGGGGGGGCCGGGAGACCCAGTACTTC. Protein product: CASSQDERGGRETQYF.

In its sample, this clone was seen a few times. The sample contains more than one DNA sequence encoding this CDR3. The chain recombines TRBV19 with TRBJ1-1, with a tentative D call TRBD1 (5 bases). The V gene lost 3 bases and the J gene lost 1 base, with 9 bases spanning the gap. The CDR3 totals 14 residues. Per germline, CDR1 LNHDA and CDR2 SQIVND (reference sequence). Here the CDR3 reads CASSMQGTNTEAFF. CDR3 DNA: TGTGCCAGTAGTATGCAGGGCACGAACACTGAAGCTTTCTTT.